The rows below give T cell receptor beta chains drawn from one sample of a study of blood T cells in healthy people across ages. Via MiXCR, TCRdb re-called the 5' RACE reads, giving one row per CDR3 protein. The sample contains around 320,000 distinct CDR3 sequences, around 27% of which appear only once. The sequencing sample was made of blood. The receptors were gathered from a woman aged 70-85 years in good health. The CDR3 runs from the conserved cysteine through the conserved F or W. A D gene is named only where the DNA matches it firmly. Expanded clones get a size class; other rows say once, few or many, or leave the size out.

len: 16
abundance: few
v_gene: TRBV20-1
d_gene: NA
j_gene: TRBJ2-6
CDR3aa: CSARYQGSKGANVLTF
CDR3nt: TGCAGTGCTAGATATCAGGGATCGAAAGGGGCCAACGTCCTGACTTTC

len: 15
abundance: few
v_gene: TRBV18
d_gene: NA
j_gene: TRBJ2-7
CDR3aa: CASSPPPHSSYEQYF
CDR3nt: TGTGCCAGCTCACCACCTCCACACAGCTCGTACGAGCAGTACTTC

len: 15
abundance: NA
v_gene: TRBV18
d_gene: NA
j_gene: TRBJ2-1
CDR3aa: CASSPGQGIYNEQFF
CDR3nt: TGTGCCAGCTCACCAGGGCAGGGGATATACAATGAGCAGTTCTTC

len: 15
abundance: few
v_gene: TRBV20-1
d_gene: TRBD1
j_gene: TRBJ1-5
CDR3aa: CSAREQGGGNQPQHF
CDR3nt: TGCAGTGCTAGAGAACAGGGGGGAGGCAATCAGCCCCAGCATTTT

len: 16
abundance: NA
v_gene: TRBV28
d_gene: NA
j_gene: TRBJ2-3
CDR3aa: CASSNQGRVRTDTQYF
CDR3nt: TGTGCCAGCAGTAATCAGGGCCGGGTCCGCACAGATACGCAGTATTTT

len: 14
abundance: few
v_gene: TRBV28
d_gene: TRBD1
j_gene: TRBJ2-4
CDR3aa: CASSGTGIKNIQYF
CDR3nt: TGTGCCAGCAGTGGGACAGGGATCAAAAACATTCAGTACTTC

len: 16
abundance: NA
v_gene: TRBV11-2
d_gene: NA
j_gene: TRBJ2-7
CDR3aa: CASSLSPTAGSYEQYF
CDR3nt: TGTGCCAGCAGCTTATCACCTACAGCTGGCTCCTACGAGCAGTACTTC

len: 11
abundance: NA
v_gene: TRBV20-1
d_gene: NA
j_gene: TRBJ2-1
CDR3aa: CSAILNNEQFF
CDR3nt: TGCAGTGCTATATTAAACAATGAGCAGTTCTTC

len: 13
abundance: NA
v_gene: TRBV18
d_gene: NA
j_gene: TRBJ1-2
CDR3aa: CASSPRQEDGYTF
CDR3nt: TGTGCCAGCTCACCACGACAGGAGGATGGCTACACCTTC

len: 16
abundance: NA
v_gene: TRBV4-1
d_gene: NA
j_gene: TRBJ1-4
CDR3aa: CASSQDFGTTDEKLFF
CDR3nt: TGCGCCAGCAGCCAAGATTTTGGGACCACGGATGAAAAACTGTTTTTT

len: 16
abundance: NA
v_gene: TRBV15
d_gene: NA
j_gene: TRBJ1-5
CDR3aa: CATSRRRGDAYQPQHF
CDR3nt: TGTGCCACCAGCAGACGAAGGGGAGATGCGTATCAGCCCCAGCATTTT

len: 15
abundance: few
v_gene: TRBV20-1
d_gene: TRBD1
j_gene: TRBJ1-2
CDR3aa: CSARDRRTGVYGYTF
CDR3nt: TGCAGTGCTAGAGATCGAAGGACAGGGGTCTATGGCTACACCTTC

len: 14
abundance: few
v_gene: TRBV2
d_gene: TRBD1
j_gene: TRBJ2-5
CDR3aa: CASRSGQGTETQYF
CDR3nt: TGTGCCAGCAGATCGGGACAGGGGACCGAGACCCAGTACTTC

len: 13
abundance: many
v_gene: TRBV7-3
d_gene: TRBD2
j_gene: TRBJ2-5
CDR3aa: CASSFSGGETQYF
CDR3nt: TGTGCCAGCAGCTTTAGCGGGGGGGAGACCCAGTACTTC

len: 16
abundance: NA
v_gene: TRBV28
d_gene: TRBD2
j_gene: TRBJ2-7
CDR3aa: CASSFPLAGVSYEQYF
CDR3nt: TGTGCCAGCAGTTTTCCACTAGCGGGAGTCTCCTACGAGCAGTACTTC

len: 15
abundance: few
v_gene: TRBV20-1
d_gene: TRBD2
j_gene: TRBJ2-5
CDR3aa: CSARLAGAGQETQYF
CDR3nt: TGCAGTGCTAGACTAGCGGGAGCGGGTCAAGAGACCCAGTACTTC

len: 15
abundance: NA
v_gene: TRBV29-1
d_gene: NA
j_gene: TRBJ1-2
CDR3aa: CSVEGTTAAIYGYTF
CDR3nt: TGCAGCGTTGAGGGGACCACGGCAGCCATCTATGGCTACACCTTC

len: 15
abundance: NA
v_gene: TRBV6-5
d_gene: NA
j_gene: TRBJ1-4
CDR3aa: CASSYSTGENEKLFF
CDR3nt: TGTGCCAGCAGTTACTCGACCGGAGAGAATGAAAAACTGTTTTTT

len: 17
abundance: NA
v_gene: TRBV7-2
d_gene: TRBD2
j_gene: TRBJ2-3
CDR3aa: CASSLAQGSGVTDMQYF
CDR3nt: TGTGCCAGCAGCTTAGCGCAAGGAAGCGGGGTCACAGATATGCAGTATTTT

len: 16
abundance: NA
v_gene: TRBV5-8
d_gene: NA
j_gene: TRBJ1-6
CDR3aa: CASSSPEGFPASPLHF
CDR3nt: TGTGCCAGCAGCTCACCGGAGGGGTTTCCAGCTTCACCCCTCCACTTT

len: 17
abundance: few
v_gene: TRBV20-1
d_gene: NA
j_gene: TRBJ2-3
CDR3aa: CSAHPTQLALRADTQYF
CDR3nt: TGCAGTGCTCACCCAACGCAACTGGCTCTAAGGGCAGATACGCAGTATTTT

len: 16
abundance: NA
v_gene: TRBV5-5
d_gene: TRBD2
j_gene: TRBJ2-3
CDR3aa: CASSPSIGAGVDTQYF
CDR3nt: TGTGCCAGCAGCCCCTCGATTGGAGCGGGAGTGGATACGCAGTATTTT

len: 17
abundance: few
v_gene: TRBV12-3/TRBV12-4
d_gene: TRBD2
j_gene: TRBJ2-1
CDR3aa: CASSLAGTSGRYNEQFF
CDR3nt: TGTGCCAGCAGTTTAGCCGGGACTAGCGGTCGCTACAATGAGCAGTTCTTC

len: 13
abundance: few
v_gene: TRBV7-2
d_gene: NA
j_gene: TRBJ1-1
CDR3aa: CASRQSGVPEAFF
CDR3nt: TGTGCCAGCAGACAGTCGGGGGTACCTGAAGCTTTCTTT

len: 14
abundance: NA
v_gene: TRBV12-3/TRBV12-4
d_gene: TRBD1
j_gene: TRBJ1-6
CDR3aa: CASSLEGGYSPLHF
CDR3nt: TGTGCCAGCAGTTTGGAAGGGGGCTATTCACCCCTCCACTTT

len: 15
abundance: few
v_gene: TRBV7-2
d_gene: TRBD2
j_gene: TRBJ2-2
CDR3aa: CASSRSGSKTGELFF
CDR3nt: TGTGCCAGCAGCCGTAGCGGGAGTAAGACCGGGGAGCTGTTTTTT

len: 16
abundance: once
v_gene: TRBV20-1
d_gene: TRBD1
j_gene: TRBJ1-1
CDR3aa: CSASMAGGAGWAEAFF
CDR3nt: TGCAGTGCTAGTATGGCAGGGGGCGCCGGTTGGGCTGAAGCTTTCTTT

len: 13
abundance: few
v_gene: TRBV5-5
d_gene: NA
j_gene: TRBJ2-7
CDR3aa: CASSGGLYYEQYF
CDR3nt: TGTGCCAGCTCGGGTGGTCTTTACTACGAGCAGTACTTC

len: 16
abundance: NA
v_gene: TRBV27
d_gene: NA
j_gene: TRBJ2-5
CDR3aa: CASSPRGWQERETQYF
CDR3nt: TGTGCCAGCTCCCCAAGGGGGTGGCAGGAGCGGGAGACCCAGTACTTC

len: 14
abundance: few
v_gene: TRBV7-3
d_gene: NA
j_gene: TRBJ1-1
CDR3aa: CTSSSTDRPDGAFF
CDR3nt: TGTACCAGCAGCTCAACTGACAGGCCCGATGGGGCTTTCTTT

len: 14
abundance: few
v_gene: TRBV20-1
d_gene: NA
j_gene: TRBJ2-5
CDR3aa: CSARDPIIEETQYF
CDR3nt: TGCAGTGCTAGAGATCCGATCATAGAAGAGACCCAGTACTTC

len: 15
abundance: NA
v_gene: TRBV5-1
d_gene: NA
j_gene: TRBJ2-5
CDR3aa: CASSSEGTFKETQYF
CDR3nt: TGCGCCAGCAGCTCGGAAGGGACCTTTAAAGAGACCCAGTACTTC

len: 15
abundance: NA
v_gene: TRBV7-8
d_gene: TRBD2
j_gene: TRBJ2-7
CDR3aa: CASSEGTSGTLKQYF
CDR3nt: TGTGCCAGCAGCGAAGGGACTAGCGGGACCTTAAAGCAGTACTTC

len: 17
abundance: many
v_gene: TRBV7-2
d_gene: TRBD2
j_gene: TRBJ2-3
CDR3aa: CASSFQPAGGLTDTQYF
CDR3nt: TGTGCCAGCAGCTTTCAGCCAGCGGGAGGGCTCACAGATACGCAGTATTTT

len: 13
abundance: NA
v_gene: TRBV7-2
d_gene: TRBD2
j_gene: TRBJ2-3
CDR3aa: CASRGSGSGTQYF
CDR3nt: TGTGCCAGCAGGGGGAGCGGGAGTGGTACGCAGTATTTT

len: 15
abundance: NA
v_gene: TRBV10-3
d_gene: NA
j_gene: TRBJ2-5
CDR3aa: CAISPSSGGQETQYF
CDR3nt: TGTGCCATCAGCCCCTCCAGTGGGGGGCAAGAGACCCAGTACTTC

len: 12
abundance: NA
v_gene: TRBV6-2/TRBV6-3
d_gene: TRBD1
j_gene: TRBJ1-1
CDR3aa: CASSLGQGYAFF
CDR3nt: TGTGCCAGCAGCCTCGGACAGGGCTATGCTTTCTTT

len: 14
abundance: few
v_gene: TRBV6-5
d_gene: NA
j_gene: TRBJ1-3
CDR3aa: CASRPRGALNTIYF
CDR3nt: TGTGCCAGCAGGCCTAGGGGGGCGCTAAACACCATATATTTT

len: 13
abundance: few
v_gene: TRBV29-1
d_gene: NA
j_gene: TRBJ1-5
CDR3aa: CSARQDFNQPQHF
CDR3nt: TGCAGCGCAAGACAGGATTTCAATCAGCCCCAGCATTTT

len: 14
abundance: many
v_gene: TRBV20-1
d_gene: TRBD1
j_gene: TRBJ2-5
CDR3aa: CSAQPGQGQETQYF
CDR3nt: TGCAGTGCACAACCGGGACAGGGCCAAGAGACCCAGTACTTC

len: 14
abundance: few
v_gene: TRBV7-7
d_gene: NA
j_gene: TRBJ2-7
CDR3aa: CASSPGVYSYEQYF
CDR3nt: TGTGCTAGCAGCCCCGGGGTTTATTCCTACGAGCAGTACTTC

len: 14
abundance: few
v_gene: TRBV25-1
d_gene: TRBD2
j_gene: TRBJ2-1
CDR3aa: CASSEFSGRNEQFF
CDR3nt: TGTGCCAGCAGTGAATTTAGCGGGAGAAATGAGCAGTTCTTC

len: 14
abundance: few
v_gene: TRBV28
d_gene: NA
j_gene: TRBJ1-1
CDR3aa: CASSLYWGNTEAFF
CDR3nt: TGTGCCAGCAGTTTGTATTGGGGGAACACTGAAGCTTTCTTT

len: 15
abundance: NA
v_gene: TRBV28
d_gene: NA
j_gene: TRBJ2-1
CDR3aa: CASADGLANYNEQFF
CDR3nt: TGTGCCAGCGCCGATGGGCTAGCGAACTACAATGAGCAGTTCTTC

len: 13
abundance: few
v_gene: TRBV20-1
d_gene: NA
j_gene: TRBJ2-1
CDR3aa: CSARTEFYNEQFF
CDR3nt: TGCAGTGCCCGGACAGAGTTCTACAATGAGCAGTTCTTC

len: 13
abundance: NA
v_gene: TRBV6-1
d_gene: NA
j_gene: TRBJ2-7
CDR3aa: CASSRQPSYEQYF
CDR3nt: TGTGCCAGCAGCAGACAGCCCTCCTACGAGCAGTACTTC

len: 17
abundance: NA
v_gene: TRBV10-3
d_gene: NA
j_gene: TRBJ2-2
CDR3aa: CAISAGTGDGNTGELFF
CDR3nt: TGTGCCATCAGCGCGGGCACGGGCGATGGTAACACCGGGGAGCTGTTTTTT

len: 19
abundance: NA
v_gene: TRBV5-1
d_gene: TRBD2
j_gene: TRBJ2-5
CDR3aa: CASSLVPSGGNSYQETQYF
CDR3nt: TGCGCCAGCAGCTTGGTCCCTAGCGGGGGGAACTCGTACCAAGAGACCCAGTACTTC

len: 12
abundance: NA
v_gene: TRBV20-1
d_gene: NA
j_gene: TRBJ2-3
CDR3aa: CSAREGSDTQYF
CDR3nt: TGCAGTGCTAGAGAGGGGTCGGATACGCAGTATTTT

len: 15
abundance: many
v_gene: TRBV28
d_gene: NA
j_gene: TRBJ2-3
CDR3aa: CASIYSGGGTDTQYF
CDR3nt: TGTGCCAGCATCTATAGCGGAGGGGGCACAGATACGCAGTATTTT

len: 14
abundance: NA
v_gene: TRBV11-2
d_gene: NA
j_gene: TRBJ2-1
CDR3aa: CASSLDQVVAEQFF
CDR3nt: TGTGCCAGCAGCTTAGATCAGGTGGTAGCCGAGCAGTTCTTC

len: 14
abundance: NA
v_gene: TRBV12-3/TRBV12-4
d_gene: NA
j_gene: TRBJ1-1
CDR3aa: CASSPTVSNTEAFF
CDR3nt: TGTGCCAGCAGCCCGACAGTTTCAAACACTGAAGCTTTCTTT

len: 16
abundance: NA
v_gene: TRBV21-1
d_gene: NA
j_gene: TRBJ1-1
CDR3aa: CASSPRQGYGATEAFF
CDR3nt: TGTGCCAGCAGCCCACGACAGGGGTATGGAGCCACTGAAGCTTTCTTT

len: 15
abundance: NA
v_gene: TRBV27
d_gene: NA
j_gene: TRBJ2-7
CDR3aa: CASKAVAGVWGEQYF
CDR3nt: TGTGCCAGCAAAGCGGTAGCAGGGGTTTGGGGCGAGCAGTACTTC

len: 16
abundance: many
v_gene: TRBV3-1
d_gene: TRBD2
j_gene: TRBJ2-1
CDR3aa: CASSRRASGSRNEQFF
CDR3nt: TGTGCCAGCAGCCGCCGGGCTAGCGGGAGTCGTAATGAGCAGTTCTTC

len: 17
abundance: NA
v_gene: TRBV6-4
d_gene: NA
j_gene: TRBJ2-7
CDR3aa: CASSDKLALFGFDEQYF
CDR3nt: TGTGCCAGCAGTGATAAACTAGCTTTGTTCGGGTTCGACGAGCAGTACTTC

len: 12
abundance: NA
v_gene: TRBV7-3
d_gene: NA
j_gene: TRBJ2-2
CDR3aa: CASRREAGELFF
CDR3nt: TGTGCCAGCAGGAGGGAGGCCGGGGAGCTGTTTTTT